Sequencing of this TCR beta chain was carried out in a study of T cell responses to AZD1222 COVID-19 vaccine. As to this clone: The antigen is undetermined.

This CDR3 is built from 14 residues. The V gene lost 1 base and the J gene lost 6 bases, with 13 bases spanning the gap. The germline gives CDR1 SEHNR, CDR2 FQNEAQ (reference sequence). General study results and limits: Close to half of all spike-specific TCRs reportedly target regions of the variants that are unmutated. Spike-specific TCR breadth and depth both grew after two AZD1222 doses. Clonal diversity was possibly underestimated; the donors were predominantly white British and more often female. Along spike, vaccine-associated CD4 TCRs were found throughout, with dominance at 160-218 and 743-854.

The protocol was immunoSEQ multiplex PCR, while the TCRdb copy is restricted to in-frame clones and leaves out a portion. The sample lists nearly 110,000 clones; about 85% were seen once. The J gene is TRBJ2-7, the V gene TRBV7-9; no reliable D call. Source: peripheral blood, taken on day 0 of AZD1222 vaccination. This TCR was recovered from an adult in good health. The CDR3 sequence is CASSLGTVHGEQYF. The CDR3, as DNA: TGTGCCAGCAGCTTAGGAACGGTACATGGCGAGCAGTACTTC. Full variable domain (missing parts from reference TRBV7-9 and TRBJ2-7): DTGVSQNPRHKITKRGQNVTFRCDPISEHNRLYWYRQTLGQGPEFLTYFQNEAQLEKSRLLSDRFSAERPKGSFSTLEIQRTEQGDSAMYLCASSLGTVHGEQYFGPGTRLTVT.